One and the same sample provided the 30 T cell receptor beta chains below, sequenced in a study of ipilimumab plus nivolumab after autologous stem cell transplantation (dated by TCRdb to the early 2020s). Libraries came from the immunoSEQ multiplex PCR assay. The source is immuneACCESS, and TCRdb retained only in-frame sequences with V and J called. Part of the clones is not carried over; for the studies checked, unresolved V genes explain less than half of this, and the remainder is unexplained. The sample yields about 40,000 clones; 80% to 95% were counted once. The leading ten clones occupy more than 0.7% of the sample. Sample: PBMCs, taken in a trial of ipilimumab plus nivolumab as post-transplant consolidation. The receptors shown here come from a male donor with multiple myeloma.

V usage is TRBV9 and J usage is TRBJ2-4; 13 nucleotides line up with TRBD2. Per germline, CDR1 SGDLS and CDR2 YYNGEE. CDR3 length: 18 residues. V was pared by 0 bases and J by 5 bases, with 8 bases of the junction left unmatched. The CDR3 loop reads CASSVEGTSGGVQNIQYF. CDR3 bases: TGTGCCAGCAGCGTAGAGGGAACTAGCGGGGGGGTCCAAAACATTCAGTACTTC.

J is TRBJ1-1 and V is TRBV7-6, with D perhaps TRBD1 (5 bases). The CDR3 runs to 15 residues. The germline V gene encodes CDR1 SGHVS and CDR2 FNYEAQ. The V end was cut by 1 base, the J end by 7 bases, with 16 bases between. The CDR3 DNA follows: TGTGCCAGCAGCTTAGGCCGGGACGGGGAAATTGAAGCTTTCTTT. Amino acid sequence: CASSLGRDGEIEAFF. Using reference TRBV7-6 and TRBJ1-1 for the parts outside the CDR3, the full variable domain is GAGVSQSPRYKVTKRGQDVALRCDPISGHVSLYWYRQALGQGPEFLTYFNYEAQQDKSGLPNDRFSAERPEGSISTLTIQRTEQRDSAMYRCASSLGRDGEIEAFFGQGTRLTVV.

Remarks on this clone: Different DNA sequences within this sample yield the same CDR3. This chain connects TRBV6-6 to TRBJ2-7, with no clear D. This CDR3 has 13 residues. CDR1 is MNHNY, CDR2 SVGAGI, per germline (reference sequence). Between the trimmed V and J ends, which lost 5 bases and 7 bases, there was a span of 15 bases. The CDR3 is CASSPSSVGEQYF. The DNA for the CDR3 is TGTGCCAGCAGTCCCTCGTCAGTTGGGGAGCAGTACTTC.

V is TRBV7-2 and J is TRBJ2-7; 7 bases are shared with TRBD2. J lost 1 base, V lost 1 base, and 1 base had no gene match. Germline CDR1 and CDR2: SGHTA and FQGNSA. The CDR3 runs 14 residues. The CDR3 DNA reads TGTGCCAGCAGCTTAGAGCGGGGATCCTACGAGCAGTACTTC. It codes for CASSLERGSYEQYF.

The rearrangement uses TRBV6-5 and TRBJ1-5, with D possibly matching TRBD1 (5 bases). This CDR3 spans 14 amino acids. Trimming left V 4 bases short and J 2 bases short, with 9 bases between. Germline CDR1 reads MNHEY; CDR2 reads SVGAGI. The CDR3 sequence: CASSWDSGNQPQHF. The CDR3 bases are TGTGCCAGCAGTTGGGACTCCGGCAATCAGCCCCAGCATTTT.

The chain joins TRBV9 to TRBJ1-1; a weak D match, TRBD1 (6 bases). With 0 bases removed from V and 5 bases from J, the gap between germline ends came to 14 bases. The germline gives CDR1 SGDLS, CDR2 YYNGEE. The CDR3 loop spans 15 amino acids. In DNA form, the CDR3 reads TGTGCCAGCAGCGTAGGGCCAGAAGGGGGAACTGAAGCTTTCTTT. Protein product: CASSVGPEGGTEAFF.

V usage is TRBV7-2 and J usage is TRBJ2-2, with D tentatively TRBD1 (6 bases). Germline V gene lookup returns CDR1 SGHTA and CDR2 FQGNSA. Trimming removed 1 base at V and 6 bases at J, with 21 bases between. The CDR3 contains 18 residues. For the CDR3, the DNA is TGTGCCAGCAGCTTAGTACTACCTGGACAGTCTTTCGCCGGGGAGCTGTTTTTT. Encoded protein: CASSLVLPGQSFAGELFF.

The chain links TRBV14 to TRBJ2-1; 7 bases map to TRBD1. V shed 6 bases and J 8 bases; nucleotides not matched to a gene: 4. The CDR3 totals 12 residues. Germline V gives CDR1 SGHDN, CDR2 FVKESK. The CDR3 nucleotides are TGTGCCAGCAGTTTAAGGGGGCATGAGCAGTTCTTC. Protein sequence: CASSLRGHEQFF.

This sequence joins TRBV30 and TRBJ1-5, with a possible D match to TRBD1 (5 bases). This CDR3 has 13 residues. Trimming removed 2 bases from V and 7 bases from J, with 12 bases in between. Germline values: CDR1 GTSNPN, CDR2 SVGIG (reference sequence). The CDR3 sequence is CAWSQGHRQPQHF. CDR3 DNA: TGTGCCTGGAGTCAGGGCCATCGGCAGCCCCAGCATTTT. The variable domain in full, with the rest retrieved from reference TRBV30 and TRBJ1-5, is SQTIHQWPATLVQPVGSPLSLECTVEGTSNPNLYWYRQAAGRGLQLLFYSVGIGQISSEVPQNLSASRPQDRQFILSSKKLLLSDSGFYLCAWSQGHRQPQHFGDGTRLSIL.

V is TRBV11-2 and J is TRBJ2-3; D unclear. CDR1 and CDR2 (germline): SGHAT, FQNNGV. The CDR3 has 17 residues. V gave up 4 bases and J gave up 2 bases, with 19 bases separating them. CDR3 residues: CASSSLMRLGDTDTQYF. The CDR3 bases are TGTGCCAGCAGCTCCTTAATGAGGCTTGGGGACACAGATACGCAGTATTTT.

This chain uses TRBV5-6 with TRBJ2-3; D remains unclear. Per germline, CDR1 SGHDT and CDR2 YYEEEE. The V end lost 2 bases, the J end lost 1 base, and 8 bases lay between the germline ends. There are 14 residues in the CDR3. The CDR3: CASSFGFGTDTQYF. The DNA of the CDR3 is TGTGCCAGCAGCTTCGGGTTTGGCACAGATACGCAGTATTTT.

The chain couples TRBV12-5 to TRBJ1-4, with 11 nucleotides matching TRBD1. The germline V gene encodes CDR1 LGHNT and CDR2 FRNRAP. V trimming: 3 bases; J trimming: 6 bases; junction bases outside the gene matches: 12. The CDR3 runs to 18 residues. The CDR3 DNA sequence: TGTGCTAGTGGTTTCACCCTTGAACCGGGACAGGGGGATGAAAAACTGTTTTTT. Its protein product is CASGFTLEPGQGDEKLFF.

The V gene is TRBV9, the J gene TRBJ1-2; weak D call: TRBD1 (5 bases). V was cut by 0 bases and J by 6 bases, with 18 bases left in between. Germline CDR1 SGDLS, CDR2 YYNGEE. The CDR3 has 16 amino acids. The CDR3 region has the DNA TGTGCCAGCAGCGTAGATCTTATGGGGCGGTATGATGGCTACACCTTC. Its translation is CASSVDLMGRYDGYTF.

This chain connects TRBV4-1 to TRBJ1-4, with 9 bases aligning to TRBD1. J lost 5 bases, V lost 1 base, and 2 bases had no gene match. The CDR3 is 15 residues long. Germline loops: CDR1 MGHRA, CDR2 YSYEKL. CDR3 bases: TGCGCCAGCAGCCAAGTGGGGACAGGGAATGAAAAACTGTTTTTT. Translated: CASSQVGTGNEKLFF.

The chain couples TRBV27 to TRBJ2-5; 8 bases fit TRBD1. Germline V gives CDR1 MNHEY, CDR2 SMNVEV (reference sequence). The CDR3 length is 16 residues. The J segment lost 2 bases and the V segment lost 7 bases, leaving 12 bases of the junction unmatched. The CDR3 bases are TGTGCCAGCAAGTTCAGGTGGACAGGGCTACAAGAGACCCAGTACTTC. Protein sequence: CASKFRWTGLQETQYF.

This clone has a handful of counts. This rearrangement joins TRBV5-4 to TRBJ1-1, with no clear D. The length of the CDR3 is 13 residues. The ends were cut back, 2 bases at V and 1 base at J, with 6 bases in the middle. Germline CDR1 and CDR2: SGHNT and YYREEE (reference sequence). This chain's CDR3 is CASSFEANTEAFF. CDR3 in DNA: TGTGCCAGCAGCTTTGAAGCGAACACTGAAGCTTTCTTT.

A few counts support this clone. The CDR3 loop reads CASSLDPRQGAGNTIYF. The CDR3 coding sequence is TGTGCCAGCAGCTTAGACCCGAGACAGGGGGCTGGAAACACCATATATTTT. The chain links TRBV11-2 to TRBJ1-3, with 9 bases that match TRBD1. The length of the CDR3 is 17 residues. V shed 0 bases and J 2 bases; nucleotides not matched to a gene: 5. Per germline, CDR1 SGHAT and CDR2 FQNNGV.

The chain links TRBV2 to TRBJ2-3; TRBD2 matches at 7 bases. J lost 0 bases, V lost 7 bases, and 10 bases had no gene match. This CDR3 region has 16 residues. Germline loops: CDR1 SNHLY, CDR2 FYNNEI. CDR3 sequence reads: CASKESGVSSTDTQYF. CDR3 DNA: TGTGCCAGCAAAGAAAGCGGGGTTTCTAGCACAGATACGCAGTATTTT.

The chain is built from TRBV5-8 and TRBJ2-3, with D possibly TRBD1 on 6 matching bases. Germline CDR1 and CDR2: SGHTS and YDEGEE. The CDR3 is made up of 13 amino acids. V lost 5 bases, J lost 3 bases, and 10 bases lay in between. CDR3 bases: TGTGCCAGCAGACCCAGGGGTACAGATACGCAGTATTTT. Translated, it gives CASRPRGTDTQYF.

V and J are TRBV7-2 and TRBJ1-1; D gene ambiguous. Trimming removed 2 bases from V and 8 bases from J, with 6 bases in between. Germline CDR1 SGHTA, CDR2 FQGNSA. This CDR3 is 11 amino acids long. This CDR3 reads CASSLHAEAFF. DNA for the CDR3: TGTGCCAGCAGCTTACATGCCGAAGCTTTCTTT.

J is TRBJ1-1 and V is TRBV9; 9 positions match TRBD1. CDR1 SGDLS and CDR2 YYNGEE come from the germline V gene. After removal of 5 bases from V and 0 bases from J, the junction contained 5 bases not matched to a gene. This CDR3 contains 15 residues. The CDR3, as DNA: TGTGCCAGCAGACGGGGACAGGGAGTGAACACTGAAGCTTTCTTT. Its translation: CASRRGQGVNTEAFF.

This clone was detected only once. The chain joins TRBV11-2 to TRBJ2-7; D gene unclear. Trimming took 1 base from V and 5 from J, leaving 6 bases between them. Germline CDR1 and CDR2: SGHAT and FQNNGV. This CDR3 spans 12 amino acids. CDR3 in DNA: TGTGCCAGCAGCTTAGTTGGGAACGAGCAGTACTTC. Amino acid sequence: CASSLVGNEQYF.

This chain uses TRBV7-2 with TRBJ2-3; the D is unclear. Trimming took off 3 bases at V and 4 bases at J, with 17 bases between the two ends. The germline V gene encodes CDR1 SGHTA and CDR2 FQGNSA. The CDR3 extends over 16 amino acids. CDR3 coding DNA: TGTGCCAGCAGCTTCTCGGTTTGGGTTGGGGCAGATACGCAGTATTTT. Residues: CASSFSVWVGADTQYF.

The J gene is TRBJ2-3, the V gene TRBV9; D remains unclear. Trimming left V 2 bases short and J 0 bases short, with 10 bases between. This CDR3 is built from 15 residues. From germline, CDR1 is SGDLS and CDR2 YYNGEE. The CDR3 region has the DNA TGTGCCAGCAGCGTTAATAGCCGGAGCACAGATACGCAGTATTTT. The encoded protein is CASSVNSRSTDTQYF.

The chain uses TRBV7-9 and TRBJ2-5; 8 nucleotides agree with TRBD2. Germline lookup yields CDR1 SEHNR and CDR2 FQNEAQ (reference sequence). CDR3 length: 15 residues. Germline trimming cut 3 bases from V and 7 bases from J; bases unmatched to any gene: 10. CDR3 in amino acids: CASSFISTSAVTQYF. The CDR3 DNA sequence: TGTGCCAGCAGCTTTATATCGACTAGCGCTGTGACCCAGTACTTC.

The chain links TRBV6-6 to TRBJ2-5; D remains ambiguous. CDR3 length: 12 amino acids. V lost 6 bases to trimming and J lost 3 bases, with 8 bases between them. Per germline, CDR1 MNHNY and CDR2 SVGAGI (reference sequence). CDR3 region: CASSGPKETQYF. As DNA, the CDR3 is TGTGCCAGCAGCGGACCAAAAGAGACCCAGTACTTC.

The gene calls are TRBV7-8 and TRBJ1-1; D is undetermined. Germline assignment: CDR1 SGHVS and CDR2 FQNEAQ. The V and J ends lost 8 bases and 0 bases respectively, with 13 bases between them. The CDR3 length is 14 residues. CDR3: CASRGTEMNTEAFF. Here the CDR3 DNA reads TGTGCCAGCCGGGGTACGGAAATGAACACTGAAGCTTTCTTT.

The count of this clone is one. V usage is TRBV6-5 and J usage is TRBJ2-7, with D perhaps TRBD2 (6 bases). Trimming left V 6 bases short and J 2 bases short, with 11 bases between. The CDR3 extends over 13 amino acids. Per germline, CDR1 MNHEY and CDR2 SVGAGI. DNA of the CDR3: TGTGCCAGCAGAGGGGAGGCTACCTACGAGCAGTACTTC. It specifies CASRGEATYEQYF.

The table lists this clone with a few counts. DNA for the CDR3: TGTGCCAGTAGTATAGATGGGTTTGGTTCACCCCTCCACTTT. As protein: CASSIDGFGSPLHF. The chain is built from TRBV19 and TRBJ1-6, with unresolved D. The V end lost 0 bases, the J end lost 9 bases, and 9 bases lay between the germline ends. CDR3 length: 14 amino acids. CDR1 and CDR2 (germline): LNHDA, SQIVND (reference sequence).

The V and J genes are TRBV7-9 and TRBJ2-3, with D unclear. V shed 3 bases and J shed 5 bases, with 12 bases lying between them. The CDR3 spans 14 residues. Per the germline V gene, CDR1 is SEHNR and CDR2 is FQNEAQ (reference sequence). The CDR3: CASSLVPDGDTQYF. CDR3 nucleotide sequence: TGTGCCAGCAGCTTGGTTCCCGACGGAGATACGCAGTATTTT.